This passage covers 2 T cell receptor beta chains from one sample sequenced in a study of control samples from healthy donors and cancer patients. Sequencing used immunoSEQ multiplex PCR; TCRdb keeps in-frame clones, though not all of them. Of around 110,000 clones listed, more than 75% are singletons. The sequenced material came from blood. These TCRs come from a woman in her seventies in good health.

The CDR3 loop reads CASSGRQGNEKLFF. CDR3 nucleotides: TGCGCCAGCAGTGGACGACAGGGGAATGAAAAACTGTTTTTT. The rearrangement links TRBV10-2 to TRBJ1-4; 8 nucleotides match TRBD1. This CDR3 spans 14 amino acids. With 4 bases clipped from V and 5 bases from J, the junction kept 3 bases outside the gene matches. Germline loops: CDR1 WSHSY, CDR2 SAAADI.

In DNA, the CDR3 is TGTGCCATCAGGCGTACCGGGACAGTGAACACTGAAGCTTTCTTT. It specifies CAIRRTGTVNTEAFF. V gene TRBV10-3 combines with J gene TRBJ1-1, with 7 bases that match TRBD1. The CDR3 contains 15 residues. The trim removed 6 bases at V and 0 bases at J, leaving 7 bases unmatched. Germline V gene sequence: CDR1 ENHRY, CDR2 SYGVKD.